Listed below are T cell receptor beta chains from one sample, sequenced in a study of human T cells and chemical hapten exposure. MiXCR, applied by TCRdb to the RACE reads, yields one record per CDR3 protein. Of under 200,000 distinct CDR3 sequences in the sample, nearly 30% were seen once. Sequenced here: whole blood, sampled in connection with sensitization to the hapten diphenylcyclopropenone (DPC). Every receptor here comes from a young woman with alopecia areata. Some clones in this sample may be carry-over from other donors' samples. Both conserved end residues are part of each CDR3. D genes are given only for firm matches. Part of the rows lack a size; the others show once, few, many or a class for expanded clones.

d_call: TRBD2
clone_size: once
j_call: TRBJ2-3
v_call: TRBV7-6
cdr3_nt: TGTGCCAGCAGCTTATCTCTAGCGGTTAGCACAGATACGCAGTATTTT
cdr3_aa: CASSLSLAVSTDTQYF

d_call: TRBD2
clone_size: few
j_call: TRBJ2-3
v_call: TRBV28
cdr3_nt: TGTGCCAGCAGGGACCCGGCTAGCGGCCCAAGAGATACGCAGTATTTT
cdr3_aa: CASRDPASGPRDTQYF

d_call: .
clone_size: few
j_call: TRBJ2-3
v_call: TRBV28
cdr3_nt: TGTGCCAGCACAACTCACACCGGACAGTCAGATACGCAGTATTTT
cdr3_aa: CASTTHTGQSDTQYF

d_call: TRBD1
clone_size: .
j_call: TRBJ1-6
v_call: TRBV27
cdr3_nt: TGTGCCAGCAGTCCGCAGGGGGCCAGCTATAATTCACCCCTCCACTTT
cdr3_aa: CASSPQGASYNSPLHF

d_call: .
clone_size: .
j_call: TRBJ2-5
v_call: TRBV5-4
cdr3_nt: TGTGCCAGCAGCTTGTTTCGGGGGCCAGAGACCCAGTACTTC
cdr3_aa: CASSLFRGPETQYF

d_call: TRBD1
clone_size: few
j_call: TRBJ1-1
v_call: TRBV5-5
cdr3_nt: TGTGCCAGCAGCTTGGGGACAGGGAAAGCTTTCTTT
cdr3_aa: CASSLGTGKAFF

d_call: TRBD1
clone_size: many
j_call: TRBJ1-4
v_call: TRBV15
cdr3_nt: TGTGCCACCAGCAGAGGACAGGGCGGGAAGGAAAAACTGTTTTTT
cdr3_aa: CATSRGQGGKEKLFF

d_call: .
clone_size: .
j_call: TRBJ1-2
v_call: TRBV6-5
cdr3_nt: TGTGCCAGCAGTTACTCTGGAGAATCCTATGGCTACACCTTC
cdr3_aa: CASSYSGESYGYTF

d_call: .
clone_size: .
j_call: TRBJ1-1
v_call: TRBV2
cdr3_nt: TGTGCCAGCAGTGAAGTAGGCGGAAACACTGAAGCTTTCTTT
cdr3_aa: CASSEVGGNTEAFF

d_call: TRBD2
clone_size: .
j_call: TRBJ2-1
v_call: TRBV7-2
cdr3_nt: TGTGCCAGCAGCTTAGACGGACTAGCGGGAGGGGGTGAGCAGTTCTTC
cdr3_aa: CASSLDGLAGGGEQFF

d_call: .
clone_size: .
j_call: TRBJ2-5
v_call: TRBV6-2/TRBV6-3
cdr3_nt: TGTGCCAGCAGTTGGACTGAAAAGACCCAGTACTTC
cdr3_aa: CASSWTEKTQYF

d_call: TRBD2
clone_size: .
j_call: TRBJ2-1
v_call: TRBV6-5
cdr3_nt: TGTGCCAGCAGGACCCTAGCGGGAGTGGGTGAGCAGTTCTTC
cdr3_aa: CASRTLAGVGEQFF

d_call: .
clone_size: .
j_call: TRBJ2-1
v_call: TRBV28
cdr3_nt: TGTGCCAGCAGAACGACCACGTGGAATGAGCAGTTCTTC
cdr3_aa: CASRTTTWNEQFF

d_call: TRBD1
clone_size: few
j_call: TRBJ1-2
v_call: TRBV10-2
cdr3_nt: TGCGCCAGCAGCGGGACAGGGAAACGAGCTAACTATGGCTACACCTTC
cdr3_aa: CASSGTGKRANYGYTF

d_call: TRBD2
clone_size: few
j_call: TRBJ2-5
v_call: TRBV7-3
cdr3_nt: TGTGCCAGCAGCCCTACTAGCGGGAGGGCCTGGGAGACCCAGTACTTC
cdr3_aa: CASSPTSGRAWETQYF

d_call: .
clone_size: few
j_call: TRBJ2-7
v_call: TRBV9
cdr3_nt: TGTGCCAAGAACAGGGGAGGCTCCTACGAGCAGTACTTC
cdr3_aa: CAKNRGGSYEQYF

d_call: .
clone_size: few
j_call: TRBJ2-7
v_call: TRBV7-9
cdr3_nt: TGTGCCAGCAGCCCGGGGATTAGCTCCTACGAGCAGTACTTC
cdr3_aa: CASSPGISSYEQYF

d_call: TRBD1
clone_size: few
j_call: TRBJ1-5
v_call: TRBV28
cdr3_nt: TGTGCCAGCAGTCAGGGGGCCTGGGGCAATCAGCCCCAGCATTTT
cdr3_aa: CASSQGAWGNQPQHF

d_call: .
clone_size: .
j_call: TRBJ2-7
v_call: TRBV20-1
cdr3_nt: TGCAGTGCAGGGGGAGCGCGAAACCCCGAGCAGTACTTC
cdr3_aa: CSAGGARNPEQYF

d_call: .
clone_size: .
j_call: TRBJ1-2
v_call: TRBV28
cdr3_nt: TGTGCCAGCAGCGTTGGGGGGACGGGTCAGAACTATGGCTACACCTTC
cdr3_aa: CASSVGGTGQNYGYTF

d_call: .
clone_size: .
j_call: TRBJ2-5
v_call: TRBV28
cdr3_nt: TGTGCCAGCGGAAAAAGGGACCGCCAAGAGACCCAGTACTTC
cdr3_aa: CASGKRDRQETQYF

d_call: .
clone_size: .
j_call: TRBJ2-3
v_call: TRBV9
cdr3_nt: TGTGCCAGCAGCGTAGCGAGCAATACGCAGTATTTT
cdr3_aa: CASSVASNTQYF

d_call: TRBD2
clone_size: .
j_call: TRBJ2-1
v_call: TRBV4-3
cdr3_nt: TGCGCCAGCAGCCCCCTCCACCCCCTAGCGGGAGCTGACAATGAGCAGTTCTTC
cdr3_aa: CASSPLHPLAGADNEQFF

d_call: .
clone_size: .
j_call: TRBJ2-5
v_call: TRBV5-6
cdr3_nt: TGTGCCAGCAGCAAACAAGGCGCTCGACGAGAGACCCAGTACTTC
cdr3_aa: CASSKQGARRETQYF

d_call: TRBD2
clone_size: .
j_call: TRBJ2-5
v_call: TRBV20-1
cdr3_nt: TGCAGTGCTACCGGAGCGAGCGGGAGTGTGACCCAGTACTTC
cdr3_aa: CSATGASGSVTQYF

d_call: .
clone_size: .
j_call: TRBJ1-3
v_call: TRBV2
cdr3_nt: TGTGCCAGCAGTGAACAGGAACCGAGCTCTGGAAACACCATATATTTT
cdr3_aa: CASSEQEPSSGNTIYF

d_call: .
clone_size: .
j_call: TRBJ2-5
v_call: TRBV29-1
cdr3_nt: TGCAGCGTAAGAGGTTCAGAGACCCAGTACTTC
cdr3_aa: CSVRGSETQYF

d_call: .
clone_size: .
j_call: TRBJ2-1
v_call: TRBV4-3
cdr3_nt: TGCGCCAGCAGCCAAGATAGGGGGAACAGGTTCTTC
cdr3_aa: CASSQDRGNRFF

d_call: .
clone_size: .
j_call: TRBJ2-1
v_call: TRBV5-1
cdr3_nt: TGCGCCAGCAGCTTGGTCATTTTACAAGGATGGAATGAGCAGTTCTTC
cdr3_aa: CASSLVILQGWNEQFF

d_call: TRBD2
clone_size: .
j_call: TRBJ2-2
v_call: TRBV9
cdr3_nt: TGTGCCAGCAGCGTAGTGGCTAGCGGGGGGTCGAACACCGGGGAGCTGTTTTTT
cdr3_aa: CASSVVASGGSNTGELFF

d_call: .
clone_size: .
j_call: TRBJ1-5
v_call: TRBV28
cdr3_nt: TGTGCCAGCAGTTTCCCCGACAGAACGTCGCAGCCCCAGCATTTT
cdr3_aa: CASSFPDRTSQPQHF

d_call: .
clone_size: few
j_call: TRBJ1-3
v_call: TRBV28
cdr3_nt: TGTGCCAGCAGTCCCCCCCTGGGTACTGGAAACACCATATATTTT
cdr3_aa: CASSPPLGTGNTIYF

d_call: .
clone_size: few
j_call: TRBJ1-6
v_call: TRBV3-1
cdr3_nt: TGTGCCAGCAGCCGAGGGTCGGGGAGTTCACCCCTCCACTTT
cdr3_aa: CASSRGSGSSPLHF

d_call: .
clone_size: few
j_call: TRBJ1-1
v_call: TRBV18
cdr3_nt: TGTGCCAGCTCACCACGTGGGCAGGCCTCGAACACTGAAGCTTTCTTT
cdr3_aa: CASSPRGQASNTEAFF

d_call: TRBD1
clone_size: few
j_call: TRBJ2-5
v_call: TRBV29-1
cdr3_nt: TGCAGCGTTGGAGGGACAGAGGGGACCCAGTACTTC
cdr3_aa: CSVGGTEGTQYF

d_call: .
clone_size: few
j_call: TRBJ1-2
v_call: TRBV29-1
cdr3_nt: TGCAGCGTTGCCCGCGGACAGTCCAACTATGGCTACACCTTC
cdr3_aa: CSVARGQSNYGYTF

d_call: .
clone_size: .
j_call: TRBJ1-4
v_call: TRBV10-1
cdr3_nt: TGCGCCAGCAGTATACGACTCCTCCTGAATGAAAAACTGTTTTTT
cdr3_aa: CASSIRLLLNEKLFF

d_call: TRBD1
clone_size: few
j_call: TRBJ2-3
v_call: TRBV5-1
cdr3_nt: TGCGCCAGCAGCTTGGCAATCGGGACAGCCAGCGGAGATACGCAGTATTTT
cdr3_aa: CASSLAIGTASGDTQYF

d_call: .
clone_size: .
j_call: TRBJ1-1
v_call: TRBV7-9
cdr3_nt: TGTGCCAGCAGCTTAAATGGGTGGGGGACCTACACTGAAGCTTTCTTT
cdr3_aa: CASSLNGWGTYTEAFF

d_call: .
clone_size: .
j_call: TRBJ1-1
v_call: TRBV5-1
cdr3_nt: TGCGCCAGCAGCGCCGAAATGAACACTGAAGCTTTCTTT
cdr3_aa: CASSAEMNTEAFF

d_call: .
clone_size: few
j_call: TRBJ2-1
v_call: TRBV21-1
cdr3_nt: TGTGCCCGTTTGGACAGGGTCTCCTACAATGAGCAGTTCTTC
cdr3_aa: CARLDRVSYNEQFF

d_call: .
clone_size: few
j_call: TRBJ2-1
v_call: TRBV7-2
cdr3_nt: TGTGCCAGCAGCTTTAGCAGAACTTACAATGAGCAGTTCTTC
cdr3_aa: CASSFSRTYNEQFF

d_call: .
clone_size: few
j_call: TRBJ1-1
v_call: TRBV6-2/TRBV6-3
cdr3_nt: TGTGCCAGCAGGGAAGCGGTGAACACTGAAGCTTTCTTT
cdr3_aa: CASREAVNTEAFF

d_call: .
clone_size: .
j_call: TRBJ1-5
v_call: TRBV20-1
cdr3_nt: TGCAGTGCTAGCAGGACGGAGGGAAGCAATCAGCCCCAGCATTTT
cdr3_aa: CSASRTEGSNQPQHF

d_call: .
clone_size: .
j_call: TRBJ2-7
v_call: TRBV20-1
cdr3_nt: TGCAGTGCTAGACCGACCTGGGCGACCTACGAGCAGTACTTC
cdr3_aa: CSARPTWATYEQYF

d_call: TRBD2
clone_size: few
j_call: TRBJ2-1
v_call: TRBV12-3/TRBV12-4
cdr3_nt: TGTGCCAGCAGTCTGGGGACTAGCGGGAGTGGTCATGAGCAGTTCTTC
cdr3_aa: CASSLGTSGSGHEQFF

d_call: TRBD1
clone_size: few
j_call: TRBJ1-1
v_call: TRBV28
cdr3_nt: TGTGCCAGCAGTCAACAGGGGGGCAAGAGTGAAGCTTTCTTT
cdr3_aa: CASSQQGGKSEAFF

d_call: TRBD2
clone_size: .
j_call: TRBJ2-3
v_call: TRBV30
cdr3_nt: TGTGCCTGGAGTTTAGGTAGCGGGGGGCCGGTAGATACGCAGTATTTT
cdr3_aa: CAWSLGSGGPVDTQYF

d_call: .
clone_size: few
j_call: TRBJ1-5
v_call: TRBV2
cdr3_nt: TGTGCCAGCTCCCGTGGTCCTAGCGATCAGCCCCAGCATTTT
cdr3_aa: CASSRGPSDQPQHF

d_call: .
clone_size: .
j_call: TRBJ2-6
v_call: TRBV4-1
cdr3_nt: TGCGCCAGCAGCCAAGTCCCCTCATTGGCTGGGGCCAACGTCCTGACTTTC
cdr3_aa: CASSQVPSLAGANVLTF

d_call: .
clone_size: .
j_call: TRBJ2-2
v_call: TRBV20-1
cdr3_nt: TGCAGTGCCAAAAGGCCAGGGCGAAACACCGGGGAGCTGTTTTTT
cdr3_aa: CSAKRPGRNTGELFF

d_call: .
clone_size: .
j_call: TRBJ1-2
v_call: TRBV6-5
cdr3_nt: TGTGCCAGCAGTTACAAAGGGGGTTATGGCTACACCTTC
cdr3_aa: CASSYKGGYGYTF

d_call: .
clone_size: .
j_call: TRBJ2-1
v_call: TRBV29-1
cdr3_nt: TGCAGCGCGACCACGGCAGGAATATACAATGAGCAGTTCTTC
cdr3_aa: CSATTAGIYNEQFF

d_call: .
clone_size: .
j_call: TRBJ1-5
v_call: TRBV28
cdr3_nt: TGTGCCAGCAGCTCAAGGGCCAGGCCGAATCAGCCCCAGCATTTT
cdr3_aa: CASSSRARPNQPQHF

d_call: TRBD1
clone_size: few
j_call: TRBJ1-2
v_call: TRBV27
cdr3_nt: TGTGCCAGCAGTTCAGGGGGGGGTGGCTACACCTTC
cdr3_aa: CASSSGGGGYTF